This T cell receptor (beta chain) appears in the sequencing data of a study of blood T cell repertoires in COVID-19. About the study: The study drew acute and convalescent COVID-19 samples from the United States, Italy and Spain.

Only in-frame clones appear in the TCRdb table, and some are missing; sequencing was by immunoSEQ multiplex PCR. The sample holds more than 250,000 clones; about 89% are singletons and the top ten take about 2.7%. The CDR3 length is 16 residues. Trimming left V 3 bases short and J 5 bases short, with 19 bases between. Germline CDR1 KGHSH, CDR2 LQKENI. The TCR originated in a woman under 30 who had recovered from COVID-19. The genes are TRBV18 and TRBJ2-5, with a tentative D call TRBD1 (5 bases). Sequencing was carried out using PBMCs or T cells enriched from blood (not recorded which). DNA of the CDR3: TGTGCCAGCTCACCGCCGTCCGGACAACCAGCGGAGACCCAGTACTTC. This translates into CASSPPSGQPAETQYF. Together with reference TRBV18 and TRBJ2-5, the CDR3 gives the full variable domain: NAGVMQNPRHLVRRRGQEARLRCSPMKGHSHVYWYRQLPEEGLKFMVYLQKENIIDESGMPKERFSAEFPKEGPSILRIQQVVRGDSAAYFCASSPPSGQPAETQYFGPGTRLLVL.